The T cell receptor beta chain under discussion was sequenced for a study of T-cell reconstitution after alpha-beta-depleted transplantation in children. In this sample, this clonotype turned up many times. This sample's TCRbeta library carried unique molecular identifier barcodes. TCRdb re-analysed the PCR reads in MiXCR, keeping a single row per CDR3 protein. The table records some 500,000 distinct CDR3 sequences, approximately 20% of them present only once. The CDR3 runs 15 residues. Germline CDR1 reads DFQATT; CDR2 reads SNEGSKA (reference sequence). V was pared by 0 bases and J by 4 bases, with 13 bases between.

The receptor was isolated from a human donor who donated a stem cell graft to a child with acute lymphoblastic leukemia. The source material was PBMCs from the stem cell graft donor, sampled from the stem cell graft. The chain uses TRBV20-1 and TRBJ2-1; maybe TRBD2 (5 bases). The CDR3 reads CSAREGRAWYNEQFF. CDR3 sequence (DNA): TGCAGTGCTAGAGAAGGGCGGGCGTGGTACAATGAGCAGTTCTTC.